The sequence of this T cell receptor beta chain was determined in a study of tumor-infiltrating lymphocytes in primary liver carcinoma. The tissue used was unsorted bulk material of about 19-33 mg. RNA and DNA were co-extracted from it with the AllPrep DNA/RNA mini kit. Over 85% of the cells in every tumor sample were viable tumor cells. The authors made TCR beta cDNA from 450 to 600 ng total RNA with a constant-region primer. Generation of the TCR beta libraries relied on three nested multiplex PCR rounds using slightly modified ARM-PCR. Running 10 cycles apiece, the first two PCR rounds relied on TRBV1-TRBV30 forward primers together with a C-beta reverse primer. Each CDR3 protein is one row after TCRdb ran MiXCR on the multiplex PCR reads. The table shows more than 95,000 distinct CDR3 sequences, with roughly 85% occurring only once. Per the germline V gene, CDR1 is MNHNY and CDR2 is SVGAGI (reference sequence). The germline V and J ends were trimmed by 5 bases and 5 bases, with 10 bases remaining between them. CDR3 length equals 12 residues.

Source material: liver tumor tissue from sampling region 3. Sample subset: tumor region T3, left-lateral pole. The chain recombines TRBV6-6 with TRBJ2-7; D not resolved. This TCR came from a man aged 40-49 years with primary liver carcinoma and hepatitis B virus infection. The CDR3 spells CASSSALDEQYF. As DNA, the CDR3 is TGTGCCAGCAGTAGTGCCCTAGACGAGCAGTACTTC.